This TCR beta chain was documented in a study of blood T cell repertoires in COVID-19. About the study: COVID-19 samples from acute and convalescent phases originated in the United States, Italy and Spain.

This CDR3 contains 15 residues. Deletions cut 5 bases from V and 2 bases from J, with 16 bases between. CDR1 MNHEY and CDR2 SMNVEV come from the germline V gene (reference sequence). Using immunoSEQ multiplex PCR, the repertoire was profiled, and TCRdb retains in-frame clones only, with some absent. The sample has approximately 430,000 clones; roughly 89% are singletons. This chain uses TRBV27 with TRBJ2-7, with D possibly being TRBD1 (5 bases). This TCR came from a woman aged 25-40 years with active or convalescent COVID-19. The sample was peripheral blood. The DNA of the CDR3 is TGTGCCAGCAGTCCTAGGACCCAGGGTCCCTACGAGCAGTACTTC. Amino acids: CASSPRTQGPYEQYF.